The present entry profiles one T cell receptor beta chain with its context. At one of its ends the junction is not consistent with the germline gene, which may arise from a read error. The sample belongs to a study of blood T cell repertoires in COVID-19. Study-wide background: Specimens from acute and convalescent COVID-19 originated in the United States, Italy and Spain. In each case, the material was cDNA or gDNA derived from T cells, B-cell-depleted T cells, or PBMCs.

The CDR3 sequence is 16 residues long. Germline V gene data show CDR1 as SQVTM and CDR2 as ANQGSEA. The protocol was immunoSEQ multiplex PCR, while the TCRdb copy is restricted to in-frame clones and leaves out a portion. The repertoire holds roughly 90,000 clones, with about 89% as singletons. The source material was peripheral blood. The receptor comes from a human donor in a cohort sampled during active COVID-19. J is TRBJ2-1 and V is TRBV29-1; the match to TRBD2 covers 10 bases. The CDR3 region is CSAEGLAGVSYNEQFF. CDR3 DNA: TGCAGCGCTGAAGGGCTAGCGGGAGTATCATACAATGAGCAGTTCTTC.